This T cell receptor (beta chain) was observed in a study of lymphopenia after photon versus proton radiotherapy (dated 2019 in TCRdb). For the wider study: The immunological effects of photon versus proton radiation therapy were compared in patients with gastrointestinal tumors who developed high-grade lymphopenia. The cohort comprised approximately 21 patients with gastrointestinal tumors who received either photon or proton therapy and then developed lymphopenia. The study was designed to characterize how the impact on the immune system differs between the two radiation modalities. Points the paper makes about the study in general: Across the cohort, among patients who died, a greater drop in TCR diversity after the nadir was inversely correlated with overall survival time. After the lymphocyte count nadir, oligoclonal expansion, especially of CD8+ Temra cells, was observed in photon-treated repertoires, and the drop in diversity was driven by this expansion. During treatment, patients who received photon therapy lost naive T cells and TCR diversity and gained effector/memory populations, whereas patients who received proton therapy remained relatively stable. The survival association was examined only in patients who died, and the authors described better survival with proton therapy as a possibility, not as a demonstrated result.

This clone was observed once. It has no known antigen specificity. The record has no base qualities; no much larger clone is one base away. The cysteine opens and the phenylalanine closes a CDR3 of 12 amino acids. The retained sequence is limited to the CDR3, 36 bases, with the frame set at the first base. The germline V gene encodes CDR1 MNHEY and CDR2 SVGAGI. Trimmed from V: 8 bases; trimmed from J: 4 bases; junction bases lacking a gene match: 4. Libraries were constructed by the immunoSEQ multiplex PCR assay. T cell repertoires were profiled by deep sequencing of rearranged TCR beta loci, alongside multiparametric flow cytometry. TCRdb retrieved this table from immuneACCESS and kept in-frame rearrangements only. Not all clones are present; in checked studies, unresolved V genes account for under half, and no reason is known for the remainder. This sample is represented by more than 30,000 clones; 85% of them were singletons. Under 3.5% of the sample is held by the ten biggest clonotypes.

The sequenced sample was peripheral blood, obtained from a patient treated with photon-based radiotherapy. Recombination connected TRBV6-5 to TRBJ1-1; 7 central bases correspond to TRBD1. This clonotype originated in a man between 45 and 60 years old with gastric cancer. The CDR3 reads as follows: CASGAGGTEAFF. The DNA reads TGTGCCAGCGGTGCAGGGGGCACTGAAGCTTTCTTT.